Below are 26 T cell receptor beta chains sequenced from a single sample in a study of cytomegalovirus exposure and HLA in healthy donors. Primers included in the PCR were 60 Vbeta and 13 Jbeta primers. The method was immunoSEQ multiplex PCR; TCRdb's version includes in-frame clones alone and lacks a portion of them. The sample holds about 120,000 clones, around 79% seen once. Sequenced sample: PBMCs. Every receptor here comes from a woman aged 30 to 39 in good health and CMV-seropositive.

The V and J genes are TRBV29-1 and TRBJ2-3; 8 bases are a match to TRBD2. In germline, CDR1 is SQVTM, CDR2 ANQGSEA. V lost 3 bases and J lost 1; bases outside the gene matches: 3. The CDR3 runs to 14 residues. CDR3 nucleotide sequence: TGCAGCGTTGATAGTAGCGGGGGCACAGATACGCAGTATTTT. This gives the protein CSVDSSGGTDTQYF.

In regard to this clone: An end of the junction does not agree with germline; a read error may underlie this. The chain links TRBV7-9 to TRBJ2-5; 8 bases align to TRBD1. Per the germline V gene, CDR1 is SEHNR and CDR2 is FQNEAQ (reference sequence). This CDR3 comprises 15 residues. DNA of the CDR3: TGTTCCAGCAGTAAAACCGGGACAGGCATAGAGACCCAGTACTTC. As protein: CSSSKTGTGIETQYF.

The chain recombines TRBV28 with TRBJ1-5; tentative D call: TRBD1 (5 bases). Germline assignment: CDR1 MDHEN and CDR2 SYDVKM. This CDR3 has 14 residues. Between the trimmed V and J ends, which lost 5 bases and 9 bases, there was a span of 17 bases. The CDR3 nucleotides read TGTGCCAGCAGTCAATCGGAGCTGGGGGGGCCCCAGCATTTT. It encodes CASSQSELGGPQHF. The complete variable domain, with remaining parts taken from reference TRBV28 and TRBJ1-5, reads DVKVTQSSRYLVKRTGEKVFLECVQDMDHENMFWYRQDPGLGLRLIYFSYDVKMKEKGDIPEGYSVSREKKERFSLILESASTNQTSMYLCASSQSELGGPQHFGDGTRLSIL.

CDR3 loop: CASSLVAPPAGNTIYF. As DNA, the CDR3 is TGCGCCAGCAGCTTGGTAGCTCCGCCAGCTGGAAACACCATATATTTT. The rearrangement links TRBV5-1 to TRBJ1-3; D gene uncertain. The CDR3 has 16 residues. The V end was cut by 0 bases, the J end by 2 bases, with 12 bases between. CDR1 and CDR2 (germline): SGHRS, YFSETQ.

The chain links TRBV19 to TRBJ1-4, with 7 bases matching TRBD1. Germline CDR1 LNHDA, CDR2 SQIVND (reference sequence). The CDR3 consists of 15 residues. V lost 4 bases, J lost 2 bases, and 4 bases stayed unmatched. This chain's CDR3 is CASSTGQTTNEKLFF. CDR3 in DNA: TGTGCCAGTAGTACGGGACAGACTACTAATGAAAAACTGTTTTTT.

The chain joins TRBV5-6 to TRBJ2-5; tentatively, D is TRBD1 (6 bases). The V and J ends lost 2 bases and 9 bases respectively, with 23 bases between them. The CDR3 has 16 amino acids. CDR1 is SGHDT, CDR2 YYEEEE, per germline. The CDR3 sequence: CASSFYVRDNFLPQYF. The CDR3 DNA is TGTGCCAGCAGCTTCTACGTCCGGGACAACTTTTTACCCCAGTACTTC.

This chain joins TRBV27 and TRBJ2-5; tentative D call: TRBD1 (7 bases). V lost 5 bases to trimming and J lost 2 bases, with 15 bases between them. The CDR3 has 15 residues. Germline V gives CDR1 MNHEY, CDR2 SMNVEV (reference sequence). The CDR3 here is CASSARDSRQETQYF. CDR3 in DNA: TGTGCCAGCAGTGCGCGGGACAGTCGACAAGAGACCCAGTACTTC.

This chain uses TRBV4-3 with TRBJ1-2; TRBD1 matches 11 bases. The CDR3 loop spans 16 amino acids. In germline, CDR1 is LGHNA, CDR2 YSLEER. V lost 1 base to trimming and J lost 7 bases; unmatched junction nucleotides: 8. CDR3 coding DNA: TGCGCCAGCAGCCAAGCCCACCGGGACAGGGGGGTTGGCTACACCTTC. The encoded protein is CASSQAHRDRGVGYTF.

The CDR3: CASSDRVSSYNSPLHF. CDR3 in DNA: TGTGCCAGCAGTGACAGGGTTAGCTCCTATAATTCACCCCTCCACTTT. The chain joins TRBV27 to TRBJ1-6; TRBD1 matches at 7 bases. Germline loops: CDR1 MNHEY, CDR2 SMNVEV (reference sequence). The CDR3 is 16 residues long. V trimming: 5 bases; J trimming: 0 bases; junction bases outside the gene matches: 4.

This sequence joins TRBV28 and TRBJ2-7, with a tentative D call TRBD2 (6 bases). This CDR3 is built from 15 residues. Per the germline V gene, CDR1 is MDHEN and CDR2 is SYDVKM. V dropped 4 bases and J dropped 3 bases, with 16 bases sitting between them. CDR3 protein: CASSSPPRGGYEQYF. The CDR3 DNA follows: TGTGCCAGCAGTTCCCCCCCGAGGGGAGGCTACGAGCAGTACTTC.

This chain connects TRBV28 to TRBJ2-6; maybe TRBD1 (5 bases). The CDR3 extends over 15 amino acids. Trimming cost V 5 bases and J 1 base, with 9 bases left between them. Germline V gene lookup returns CDR1 MDHEN and CDR2 SYDVKM. This chain's CDR3 is CASSISGSGANVLTF. CDR3 nucleotides: TGTGCCAGCAGTATCTCAGGGTCTGGGGCCAACGTCCTGACTTTC.

The rearrangement links TRBV6-1 to TRBJ1-5, with D possibly being TRBD1 (5 bases). The CDR3 covers 15 residues. Germline CDR1 reads MNHNS; CDR2 reads SASEGT. Trimming removed 6 bases at V and 0 bases at J, with 12 bases between. The chain's CDR3 is CASRSGGTSNQPQHF. Here the CDR3 DNA reads TGTGCCAGCAGGTCTGGAGGGACTAGCAATCAGCCCCAGCATTTT.

This sequence joins TRBV4-2 and TRBJ1-5; D ambiguous. CDR1 and CDR2 from the germline V gene are LGHNA and YNFKEQ. The V end lost 2 bases, the J end lost 3 bases, and 5 bases lay between the germline ends. CDR3 length equals 13 residues. DNA of the CDR3: TGTGCCAGCAGCCAACTAGACAATCAGCCCCAGCATTTT. This translates into CASSQLDNQPQHF.

This rearrangement joins TRBV7-6 to TRBJ2-5, with 7 bases matching TRBD1. V was pared by 5 bases and J by 3 bases, with 9 bases of the junction left unmatched. Germline lookup yields CDR1 SGHVS and CDR2 FNYEAQ. This CDR3 is built from 15 residues. Written as DNA, the CDR3 is TGTGCCAGCAGCCGCACTTGGACAGGAAAAGAGACCCAGTACTTC. Amino acid sequence: CASSRTWTGKETQYF.

The chain combines TRBV5-1 with TRBJ2-5, with TRBD2 matching over 11 bases. The last part of the DNA fits TRBJ2-7 better; the J call may be wrong. CDR3 length: 15 residues. Germline values: CDR1 SGHRS, CDR2 YFSETQ. The CDR3 DNA follows: TGCGCCAGCAGCTCTGGGACTAGCGGAGGAGACGAGCAGTACTTC. Translated, it gives CASSSGTSGGDEQYF.

The chain employs TRBV9 and TRBJ2-3; possibly TRBD2 for D (6 bases). V was shortened by 4 bases and J by 2 bases, with 23 bases between the two germline ends. CDR1 and CDR2 from the germline V gene are SGDLS and YYNGEE. The CDR3 has 18 amino acids. For the CDR3, the DNA is TGTGCCAGCAGCCCTAAACTCCGGGAGTCGAGGACCACAGATACGCAGTATTTT. Residues: CASSPKLRESRTTDTQYF.

V is TRBV28 and J is TRBJ2-3; TRBD2 aligns across 7 bases. The CDR3 has 13 amino acids. Losses at the gene ends were 4 bases for V and 6 bases for J; bases not matched to a gene: 4. The germline gives CDR1 MDHEN, CDR2 SYDVKM. The CDR3 loop is CASSSGLVDTQYF. As DNA, the CDR3 is TGTGCCAGCAGTTCTGGACTAGTTGATACGCAGTATTTT.

In this sample, this clone turned up many times. This chain joins TRBV2 and TRBJ2-3, with 8 positions matching TRBD2. The CDR3 is 13 amino acids. Germline V lookup: CDR1 SNHLY, CDR2 FYNNEI. The CDR3 reads CARRVAGLDTQYF. CDR3 DNA sequence: TGTGCTCGACGGGTAGCGGGATTAGATACGCAGTATTTT.

The V gene is TRBV7-2, the J gene TRBJ1-4; 9 positions match TRBD1. Germline CDR1 and CDR2: SGHTA and FQGNSA. The CDR3 contains 15 residues. Germline trimming cut 2 bases from V and 5 bases from J; bases unmatched to any gene: 3. CDR3 bases: TGTGCCAGCAGCTTAATAGGACAGGGGAATGAAAAACTGTTTTTT. This sequence encodes CASSLIGQGNEKLFF.

J is TRBJ2-1 and V is TRBV19; possible D gene TRBD2, 6 bases. The CDR3 covers 15 residues. CDR1 is LNHDA and CDR2 is SQIVND in the germline V gene (reference sequence). Trimming cost V 5 bases and J 1 base, with 12 bases left between them. CDR3 coding DNA: TGTGCCAGTAGTTCGACGGGGGTATCCTACAATGAGCAGTTCTTC. The encoded protein is CASSSTGVSYNEQFF. Full variable domain (missing parts from reference TRBV19 and TRBJ2-1): DGGITQSPKYLFRKEGQNVTLSCEQNLNHDAMYWYRQDPGQGLRLIYYSQIVNDFQKGDIAEGYSVSREKKESFPLTVTSAQKNPTAFYLCASSSTGVSYNEQFFGPGTRLTVL.

The rearrangement joins TRBV9 to TRBJ2-2, with TRBD2 identical over 8 bases. In germline, CDR1 is SGDLS, CDR2 YYNGEE. CDR3 length equals 18 residues. Trimming took 0 bases from V and 5 from J; bases not matched to a gene: 12. The CDR3 DNA sequence: TGTGCCAGCAGCGTAGCTACGGGGGGGTGGAGATCGACCGGGGAGCTGTTTTTT. Translation gives CASSVATGGWRSTGELFF.

The chain carries TRBV6-1 and TRBJ2-7; 10 bases fit TRBD1. The CDR3 spans 15 residues. With V trimmed by 8 bases and J by 3 bases, 10 bases remained unmatched. Germline CDR1 is MNHNS and CDR2 is SASEGT. The CDR3 DNA sequence: TGTGCCAGCCAGAACTCCGGGACAGGGGACTACGAGCAGTACTTC. Translating it yields CASQNSGTGDYEQYF.

The chain has TRBV6-5 and TRBJ2-5; unclear D gene. The CDR3 sequence is 14 residues long. Germline-derived CDR1 and CDR2 are MNHEY and SVGAGI. V was pared by 4 bases and J by 3 bases, with 12 bases between. CDR3 sequence (DNA): TGTGCCAGCAGTTTGCGCGTCCCGGAAGAGACCCAGTACTTC. This gives the protein CASSLRVPEETQYF.

V and J are TRBV4-2 and TRBJ1-4; D ambiguous. The germline CDR1 and CDR2 sequences are LGHNA and YNFKEQ. This CDR3 region has 15 residues. V lost 4 bases and J 5 bases, leaving 14 bases between the germline ends. The CDR3 loop reads CASSPNRGENEKLFF. CDR3 bases: TGTGCCAGCAGCCCTAACCGCGGGGAAAATGAAAAACTGTTTTTT.

This clone came up once. V usage is TRBV28 and J usage is TRBJ1-2; possible D gene TRBD1, 6 bases. The CDR3 is 14 residues long. Trimming pared 6 bases from V and 8 bases from J, leaving 19 bases between. Germline CDR1 MDHEN, CDR2 SYDVKM. The CDR3, as DNA: TGTGCCAGCAGCTCCGACGGGGCCAGGGGCGGCTACACCTTC. This encodes CASSSDGARGGYTF.

A note on this clone: The identical CDR3 is also encoded by other nucleotide sequences in the sample. The chain employs TRBV7-9 and TRBJ1-6, with 10 bases that match TRBD1. Looked up from germline, CDR1 is SEHNR and CDR2 is FQNEAQ (reference sequence). The CDR3 spans 14 residues. J was trimmed by 7 bases and V by 5 bases; bases with no gene match: 2. In nucleotides, the CDR3 is TGTGCCAGCAGCCCGGGACAGGGGAATTCACCCCTCCACTTT. Encoded protein: CASSPGQGNSPLHF.